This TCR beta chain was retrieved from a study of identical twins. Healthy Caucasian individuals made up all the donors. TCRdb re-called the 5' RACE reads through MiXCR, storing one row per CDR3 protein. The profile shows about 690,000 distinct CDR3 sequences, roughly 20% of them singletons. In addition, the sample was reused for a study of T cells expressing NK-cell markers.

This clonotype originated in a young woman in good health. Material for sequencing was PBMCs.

Here the CDR3 reads CASSPRKGLGEQYF. CDR3 nucleotides: TGTGCCAGCAGCCCCAGGAAAGGGCTCGGCGAGCAGTACTTC. The chain links TRBV7-9 to TRBJ2-7, with D hard to call. Germline values: CDR1 SEHNR, CDR2 FQNEAQ (reference sequence). V dropped 5 bases and J dropped 6 bases, with 17 bases sitting between them. CDR3 length: 14 amino acids.